This T cell receptor beta chain was profiled in a study of shared T cell receptors in the human thymus. Sequencing used immunoSEQ multiplex PCR; TCRdb keeps in-frame clones, though not all of them. Of 700,000 or so clones in the sample, roughly 88% are singletons; the top ten hold 0.0095% to 0.011%. These data were also filed under a second study, of human thymus T cells.

Sample: thymocytes. The source is a girl under two years old with a congenital heart defect.

This CDR3 is CSARRQETQYF. For the CDR3, the DNA is TGCAGTGCTAGACGCCAAGAGACCCAGTACTTC. The rearrangement joins TRBV20-1 to TRBJ2-5; D not resolved. CDR3 length: 11 amino acids. Trimming removed 2 bases at V and 1 base at J, with 2 bases between. Germline V CDR1 and CDR2: DFQATT, SNEGSKA (reference sequence).